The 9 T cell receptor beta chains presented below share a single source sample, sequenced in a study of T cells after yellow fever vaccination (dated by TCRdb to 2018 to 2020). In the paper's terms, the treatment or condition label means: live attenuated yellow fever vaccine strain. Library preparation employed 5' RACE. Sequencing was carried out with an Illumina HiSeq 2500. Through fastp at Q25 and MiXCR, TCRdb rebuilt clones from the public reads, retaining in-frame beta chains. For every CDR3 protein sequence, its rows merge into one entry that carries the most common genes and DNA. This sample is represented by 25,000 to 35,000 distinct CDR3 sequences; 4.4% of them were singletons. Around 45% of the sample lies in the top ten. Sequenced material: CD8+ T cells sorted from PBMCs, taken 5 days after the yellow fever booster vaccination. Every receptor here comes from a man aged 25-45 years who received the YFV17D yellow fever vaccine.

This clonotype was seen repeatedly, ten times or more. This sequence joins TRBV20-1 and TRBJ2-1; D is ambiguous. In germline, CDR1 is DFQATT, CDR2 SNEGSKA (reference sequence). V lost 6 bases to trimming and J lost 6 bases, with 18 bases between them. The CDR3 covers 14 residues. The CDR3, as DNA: TGCAGTGCCACCGACTCGTCCCCGGTCAATGAGCAGTTCTTC. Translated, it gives CSATDSSPVNEQFF.

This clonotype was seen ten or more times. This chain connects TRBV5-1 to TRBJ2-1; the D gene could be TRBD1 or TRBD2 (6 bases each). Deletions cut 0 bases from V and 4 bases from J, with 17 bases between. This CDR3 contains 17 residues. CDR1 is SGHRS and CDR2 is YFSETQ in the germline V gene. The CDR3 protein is CASSLGLSGGGYNEQFF. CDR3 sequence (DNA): TGCGCCAGCAGCTTGGGACTGAGCGGAGGGGGTTACAATGAGCAGTTCTTC. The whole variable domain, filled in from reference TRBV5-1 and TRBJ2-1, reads KAGVTQTPRYLIKTRGQQVTLSCSPISGHRSVSWYQQTPGQGLQFLFEYFSETQRNKGNFPGRFSGRQFSNSRSEMNVSTLELGDSALYLCASSLGLSGGGYNEQFFGPGTRLTVL.

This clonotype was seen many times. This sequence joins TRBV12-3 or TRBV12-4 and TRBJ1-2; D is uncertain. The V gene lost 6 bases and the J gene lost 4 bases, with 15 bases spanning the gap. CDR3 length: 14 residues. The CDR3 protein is CASRPSDAIYGYTF. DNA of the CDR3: TGTGCCAGCAGACCTTCCGACGCAATCTATGGCTACACCTTC.

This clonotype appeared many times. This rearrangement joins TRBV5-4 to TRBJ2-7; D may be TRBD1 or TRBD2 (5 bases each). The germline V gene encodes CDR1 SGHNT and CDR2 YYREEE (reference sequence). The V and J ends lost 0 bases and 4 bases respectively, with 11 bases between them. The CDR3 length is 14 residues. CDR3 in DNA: TGTGCCAGCAGCTTGGCAGGGAGTTTGTACGAGCAGTACTTC. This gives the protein CASSLAGSLYEQYF.

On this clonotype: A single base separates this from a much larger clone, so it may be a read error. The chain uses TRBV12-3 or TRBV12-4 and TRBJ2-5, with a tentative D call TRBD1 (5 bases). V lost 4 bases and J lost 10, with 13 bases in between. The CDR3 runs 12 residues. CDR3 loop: CASSSPRQSQYF. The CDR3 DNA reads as TGTGCCAGCAGTTCTCCTCGACAGAGCCAGTACTTC.

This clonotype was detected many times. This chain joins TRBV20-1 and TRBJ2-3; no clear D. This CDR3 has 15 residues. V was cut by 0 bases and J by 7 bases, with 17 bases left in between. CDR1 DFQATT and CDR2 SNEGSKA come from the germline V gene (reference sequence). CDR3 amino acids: CSARDWSSAYYTQYF. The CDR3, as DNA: TGCAGTGCTAGAGATTGGAGTTCCGCCTATTATACGCAGTATTTT.

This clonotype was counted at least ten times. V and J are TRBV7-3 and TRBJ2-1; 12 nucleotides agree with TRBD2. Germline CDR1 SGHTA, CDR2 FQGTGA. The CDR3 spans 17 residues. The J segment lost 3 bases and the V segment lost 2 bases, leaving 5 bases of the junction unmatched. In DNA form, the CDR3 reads TGTGCCAGCAGCTTATGGACTAGCGGGGATTTCTACAATGAGCAGTTCTTC. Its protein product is CASSLWTSGDFYNEQFF.

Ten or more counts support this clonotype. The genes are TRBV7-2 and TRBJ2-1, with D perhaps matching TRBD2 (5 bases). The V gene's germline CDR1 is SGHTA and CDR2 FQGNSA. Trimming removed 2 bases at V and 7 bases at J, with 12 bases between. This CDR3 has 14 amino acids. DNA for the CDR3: TGTGCCAGCAGCTTATGGCTAGCTAATAATGAGCAGTTCTTC. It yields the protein CASSLWLANNEQFF.

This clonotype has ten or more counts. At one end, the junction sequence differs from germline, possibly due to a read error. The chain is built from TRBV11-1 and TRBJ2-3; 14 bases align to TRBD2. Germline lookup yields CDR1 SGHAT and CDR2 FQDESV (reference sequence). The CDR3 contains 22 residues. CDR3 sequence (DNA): TGTGCCAGCAGCCTAGCAACCCAACACGGGACTAGCGGGAGAATTTGGACAGATACGCAGTATTTT. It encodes CASSLATQHGTSGRIWTDTQYF.